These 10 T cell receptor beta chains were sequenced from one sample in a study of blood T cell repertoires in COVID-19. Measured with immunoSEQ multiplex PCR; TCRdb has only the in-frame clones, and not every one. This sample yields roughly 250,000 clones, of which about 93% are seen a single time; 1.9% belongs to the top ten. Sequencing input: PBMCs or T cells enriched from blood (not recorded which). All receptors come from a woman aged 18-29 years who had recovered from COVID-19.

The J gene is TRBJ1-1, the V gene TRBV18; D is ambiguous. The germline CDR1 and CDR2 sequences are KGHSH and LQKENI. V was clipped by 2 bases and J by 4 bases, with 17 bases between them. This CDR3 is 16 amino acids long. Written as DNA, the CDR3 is TGTGCCAGCTCACCAAGTGAAGCGGCGGTGGGCACTGAAGCTTTCTTT. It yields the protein CASSPSEAAVGTEAFF.

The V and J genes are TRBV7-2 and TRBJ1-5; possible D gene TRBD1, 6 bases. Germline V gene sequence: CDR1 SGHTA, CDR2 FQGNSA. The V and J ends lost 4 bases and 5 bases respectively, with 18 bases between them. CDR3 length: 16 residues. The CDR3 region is CASSSSVAQGHQPQHF. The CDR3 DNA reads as TGTGCCAGCAGCTCAAGCGTAGCACAGGGTCATCAGCCCCAGCATTTT.

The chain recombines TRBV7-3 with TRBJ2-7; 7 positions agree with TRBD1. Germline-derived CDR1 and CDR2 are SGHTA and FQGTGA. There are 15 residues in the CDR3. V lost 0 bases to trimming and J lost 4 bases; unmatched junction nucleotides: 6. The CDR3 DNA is TGTGCCAGCAGCTTAACAGGGGGCGGTCGGTACGAGCAGTACTTC. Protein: CASSLTGGGRYEQYF.

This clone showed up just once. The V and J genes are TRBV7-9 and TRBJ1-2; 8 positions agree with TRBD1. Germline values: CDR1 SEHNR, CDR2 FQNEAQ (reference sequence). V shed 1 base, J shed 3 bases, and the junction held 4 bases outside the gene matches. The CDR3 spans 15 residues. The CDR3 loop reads CASSLGTGFDYGYTF. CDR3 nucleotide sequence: TGTGCCAGCAGCTTAGGGACAGGGTTCGACTATGGCTACACCTTC.

Written as DNA, the CDR3 is TGTGCCAGCAGCCTACCTCGACTAGCGGGTCTAGAGACCCAGTACTTC. The encoded protein is CASSLPRLAGLETQYF. V usage is TRBV28 and J usage is TRBJ2-5, with 10 bases identical to TRBD2. The CDR3 contains 16 residues. V shed 6 bases, J shed 4 bases, and the junction held 11 bases outside the gene matches. Germline V gene sequence: CDR1 MDHEN, CDR2 SYDVKM.

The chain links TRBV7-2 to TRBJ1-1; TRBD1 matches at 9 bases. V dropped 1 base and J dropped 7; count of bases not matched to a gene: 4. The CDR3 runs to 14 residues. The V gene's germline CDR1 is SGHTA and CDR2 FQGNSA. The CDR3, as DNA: TGTGCCAGCAGCTTAGTTGGGGGACAGGGTGAAGCTTTCTTT. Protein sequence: CASSLVGGQGEAFF.

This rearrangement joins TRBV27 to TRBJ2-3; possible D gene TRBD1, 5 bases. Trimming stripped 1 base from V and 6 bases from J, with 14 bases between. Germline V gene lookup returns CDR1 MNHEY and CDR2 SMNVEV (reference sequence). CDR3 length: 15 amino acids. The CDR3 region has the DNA TGTGCCAGCAGTTTATTTAGTATTGGGGCGGATACGCAGTATTTT. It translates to CASSLFSIGADTQYF.

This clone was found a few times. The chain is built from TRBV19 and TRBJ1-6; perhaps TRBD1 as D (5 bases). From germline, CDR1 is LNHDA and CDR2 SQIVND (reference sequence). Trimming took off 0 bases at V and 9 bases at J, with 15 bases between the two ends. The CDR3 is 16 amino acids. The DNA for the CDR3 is TGTGCCAGTAGTATAGAGCAGGGAACCCTTGGTTCACCCCTCCACTTT. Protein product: CASSIEQGTLGSPLHF.

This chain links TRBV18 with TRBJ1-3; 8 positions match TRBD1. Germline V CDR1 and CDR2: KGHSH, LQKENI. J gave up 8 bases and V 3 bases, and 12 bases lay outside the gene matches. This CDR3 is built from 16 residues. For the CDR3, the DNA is TGTGCCAGCTCACCTGTGGGACAGGCATTCGGAGACACCATATATTTT. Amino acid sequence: CASSPVGQAFGDTIYF.

CDR3 nucleotides: TGTGCCAGCAGCCCAAACCGACACCTCAACCCCTCACCCCTCCACTTT. This translates into CASSPNRHLNPSPLHF. The J gene is TRBJ1-6, the V gene TRBV3-1 (or the pseudogene TRBV3-2), with D unclear. Germline loops: CDR1 LGHDT, CDR2 YNNKEL (reference sequence). V shed 4 bases and J shed 10 bases, with 20 bases lying between them. The CDR3 is 16 amino acids.